What follows are 28 T cell receptor beta chains derived from one specimen sequenced in a study of T cells in Graves' hyperthyroidism and ophthalmopathy. TCR beta CDR3 region amplification was performed from RNA transcripts. The study used the HTBI primer set for a first-round RT-PCR of the TCR CDR3. TCRdb itself ran the multiplex PCR reads through MiXCR, one entry per CDR3 protein. This table holds fewer than 650,000 distinct CDR3 sequences, 13% to 15% found once. Sequenced input: blood. The origin of the receptors is a woman between 40 and 55 years old with Graves' hyperthyroidism.

This clonotype was seen ten or more times. V is TRBV5-5 and J is TRBJ2-1; D not resolved. V was cut by 4 bases and J by 7 bases, with 9 bases left in between. CDR3 length equals 12 residues. Germline V CDR1 and CDR2: SGHKS, YYEKEE (reference sequence). In DNA form, the CDR3 reads TGTGCCAGCAGCCCCCAGGAAAATGAGCAGTTCTTC. Protein: CASSPQENEQFF.

The sample holds many counts of this clonotype. The chain combines TRBV30 with TRBJ2-2; D gene ambiguous. The V gene's germline CDR1 is GTSNPN and CDR2 SVGIG (reference sequence). This CDR3 is 14 amino acids long. V gave up 0 bases and J gave up 2 bases, with 7 bases separating them. Here the CDR3 DNA reads TGTGCCTGGAGTGTTGACGGTAACACCGGGGAGCTGTTTTTT. Protein product: CAWSVDGNTGELFF.

This clonotype was observed a handful of times. The rearrangement links TRBV4-1 to TRBJ1-4; D is undetermined. Germline lookup yields CDR1 MGHRA and CDR2 YSYEKL. V was shortened by 2 bases and J by 7 bases, with 17 bases between the two germline ends. The CDR3 length is 16 residues. The CDR3 bases are TGCGCCAGCAGCCAAACCCCGTCAGGTCTTGTTGAAAAACTGTTTTTT. It specifies CASSQTPSGLVEKLFF.

This clonotype was observed many times. This chain uses TRBV7-2 with TRBJ2-1; D possibly matches TRBD1 or TRBD2 (5 bases each). This CDR3 contains 16 residues. CDR1 SGHTA and CDR2 FQGNSA come from the germline V gene. Trimming left V 4 bases short and J 2 bases short, with 15 bases between. DNA for the CDR3: TGTGCCAGCAGCTCGTCAAGAGGGGTACCCTACAATGAGCAGTTCTTC. It codes for CASSSSRGVPYNEQFF.

This clonotype turned up a few times. The chain carries TRBV6-1 and TRBJ2-6, with 11 bases matching TRBD1. Germline V lookup: CDR1 MNHNS, CDR2 SASEGT. The V and J ends lost 4 bases and 12 bases, in that order; junction bases with no gene match: 5. The length of the CDR3 is 14 residues. The CDR3 region has the DNA TGTGCCAGCAGTGCCGGGACAGGGGGGAGCGTCCTGACTTTC. Its protein product is CASSAGTGGSVLTF.

CDR3 protein: CASSYERDPGETQYF. The CDR3 DNA sequence: TGTGCCAGCAGTTACGAGCGGGACCCGGGAGAGACCCAGTACTTC. The rearrangement uses TRBV6-6 and TRBJ2-5; 7 nucleotides agree with TRBD2. The ends lost 2 bases at V and 4 bases at J; junction bases unmatched: 7. The germline V gene encodes CDR1 MNHNY and CDR2 SVGAGI (reference sequence). The CDR3 extends over 15 amino acids.

This clonotype has a count of ten or more. The rearrangement links TRBV28 to TRBJ2-5, with no clear D. This CDR3 is built from 12 residues. Trimming pared 6 bases from V and 1 base from J, leaving 6 bases between. Germline V gene sequence: CDR1 MDHEN, CDR2 SYDVKM. CDR3: CASSILQETQYF. The DNA for the CDR3 is TGTGCCAGCAGCATACTCCAAGAGACCCAGTACTTC.

The gene calls are TRBV30 and TRBJ1-1; D is possibly TRBD1 (5 bases). V was trimmed by 3 bases and J by 1 base, leaving 9 bases between them. CDR1 is GTSNPN, CDR2 SVGIG, per germline (reference sequence). This CDR3 spans 13 amino acids. CDR3 nucleotide sequence: TGTGCCTGGAGCTTACAGGAGAACACTGAAGCTTTCTTT. As protein: CAWSLQENTEAFF.

In this sample, this clonotype turned up many times. This chain links TRBV7-9 with TRBJ2-7, with D unclear. V lost 0 bases and J 3 bases, leaving 9 bases between the germline ends. The CDR3 totals 14 residues. The germline gives CDR1 SEHNR, CDR2 FQNEAQ (reference sequence). CDR3 protein: CASSLAVRSYEQYF. CDR3 nucleotides: TGTGCCAGCAGCTTAGCGGTACGGAGCTACGAGCAGTACTTC.

This clonotype showed up just a few times. The chain is built from TRBV11-2 and TRBJ2-5, with 7 bases fitting TRBD1. The CDR3 loop spans 21 amino acids. The germline gives CDR1 SGHAT, CDR2 FQNNGV. The J segment lost 2 bases and the V segment lost 5 bases, leaving 26 bases of the junction unmatched. The CDR3 sequence is CASSQVYRGAVGFGNQETQYF. The CDR3 nucleotides read TGTGCCAGCAGCCAAGTATACAGGGGCGCCGTTGGTTTTGGGAATCAAGAGACCCAGTACTTC. The full variable domain, its missing parts supplied by reference TRBV11-2 and TRBJ2-5, is EAGVAQSPRYKIIEKRQSVAFWCNPISGHATLYWYQQILGQGPKLLIQFQNNGVVDDSQLPKDRFSAERLKGVDSTLKIQPAKLEDSAVYLCASSQVYRGAVGFGNQETQYFGPGTRLLVL.

This clonotype was detected ten times or more. The CDR3 nucleotides read TGCGCCAGCAGCTTCTCAAGGCAAGACGCTGAAGCTTTCTTT. Protein: CASSFSRQDAEAFF. This chain connects TRBV5-1 to TRBJ1-1; D gene unclear. This CDR3 is 14 amino acids long. The germline V gene encodes CDR1 SGHRS and CDR2 YFSETQ. V was cut by 2 bases and J by 6 bases, with 14 bases left in between.

This clonotype was seen ten or more times. The CDR3 region has the DNA TGTGCCAGCAGCCTGACAGGGCTCGAGCAGTACTTC. Its translation: CASSLTGLEQYF. V and J are TRBV2 and TRBJ2-7; 7 bases map to TRBD1. The CDR3 is 12 amino acids. Trimming at V came to 6 bases and at J to 6 bases, leaving 5 bases not matched to a gene. Germline lookup yields CDR1 SNHLY and CDR2 FYNNEI.

This clonotype was counted at least ten times. The gene calls are TRBV6-2 or TRBV6-3 and TRBJ1-5, with TRBD1 matching 7 bases. With 4 bases clipped from V and 6 bases from J, the junction kept 9 bases outside the gene matches. This CDR3 region has 15 residues. Germline V gene lookup returns CDR1 MNHEY and CDR2 SVGEGT. The CDR3 reads CASSSVDRLGQPQHF. The CDR3 coding sequence is TGTGCCAGCAGTTCCGTGGACAGGCTGGGTCAGCCCCAGCATTTT.

This clonotype was counted ten times or more. This chain uses TRBV20-1 with TRBJ2-1, with 8 bases matching TRBD2. Unmatched junction bases numbered 3, after V lost 2 bases and J lost 0 bases. The CDR3 runs 15 residues. The V gene's germline CDR1 is DFQATT and CDR2 SNEGSKA (reference sequence). The CDR3 DNA sequence: TGCAGTGCTAGAACCGGGACTAGCTCCTACAATGAGCAGTTCTTC. Its protein is CSARTGTSSYNEQFF.

This clonotype has ten or more counts. The gene calls are TRBV6-1 and TRBJ1-2, with a weak D call TRBD1 (5 bases). The CDR3 extends over 13 amino acids. V lost 7 bases to trimming and J lost 4 bases, with 13 bases between them. Germline assignment: CDR1 MNHNS and CDR2 SASEGT. The CDR3 region is CASTQGQGYGYTF. The CDR3 DNA reads TGTGCCAGCACCCAAGGGCAGGGCTATGGCTACACCTTC.

This clonotype was seen a handful of times. Lacking the conserved final phenylalanine or tryptophan, this CDR3 likely reflects a read error. The chain links TRBV27 to TRBJ2-6; TRBD1 or TRBD2 may be the D gene (5 bases each). With 6 bases removed from V and 4 bases from J, the gap between germline ends came to 13 bases. Germline-derived CDR1 and CDR2 are MNHEY and SMNVEV (reference sequence). The CDR3 runs to 15 residues. CDR3 coding DNA: TGTGCCAGCAGGCTGCAGGGACCCGGGGCCAACGTCCTGACTCTC. It codes for CASRLQGPGANVLTL.

J is TRBJ2-1 and V is TRBV7-9; weak D call: TRBD2 (6 bases). Germline V gives CDR1 SEHNR, CDR2 FQNEAQ (reference sequence). The CDR3 runs to 14 residues. V lost 1 base, J lost 9 bases, and 13 bases lay in between. The CDR3 DNA sequence: TGTGCCAGCAGCTTAGGACTAGGGGTGGGTGAGCAGTTCTTC. This encodes CASSLGLGVGEQFF.

This clonotype turned up a few times. The chain employs TRBV2 and TRBJ1-4, with D perhaps matching TRBD1 (5 bases). V lost 2 bases and J 7 bases, leaving 8 bases between the germline ends. The CDR3 sequence is 13 residues long. The germline V gene has CDR1 SNHLY and CDR2 FYNNEI. The DNA for the CDR3 is TGTGCCAGCAGTGAACAGGGTGGTGAAAAACTGTTTTTT. It codes for CASSEQGGEKLFF.

The V gene is TRBV2, the J gene TRBJ2-7, with a weak D call TRBD1 (7 bases). Trimming shortened V by 2 bases and J by 3 bases, and 11 bases separated the two germline ends. Looked up from germline, CDR1 is SNHLY and CDR2 is FYNNEI. The CDR3 has 14 residues. Here the CDR3 reads CASSERRDSYEQYF. Here the CDR3 DNA reads TGTGCCAGCAGTGAAAGGAGGGACAGCTACGAGCAGTACTTC.

This clonotype was recorded once. The CDR3 DNA follows: TGTGCCAGCAGCCTAGGGGGGGGGATTAACGGGGAGCTGTTTTTT. Encoded protein: CASSLGGGINGELFF. The chain links TRBV7-8 to TRBJ2-2; tentatively, D is TRBD2 (7 bases). From germline, CDR1 is SGHVS and CDR2 FQNEAQ. The CDR3 is 15 amino acids. Trimming took off 5 bases at V and 7 bases at J, with 17 bases between the two ends.

This clonotype was observed many times. The chain recombines TRBV11-1 with TRBJ2-7; D possibly uses TRBD1 or TRBD2 (6 bases each). The V gene's germline CDR1 is SGHAT and CDR2 FQDESV (reference sequence). The ends were cut back, 5 bases at V and 4 bases at J, with 18 bases in the middle. The CDR3 totals 15 residues. CDR3 bases: TGTGCCAGCAGCCTGATGGGGGGCCAACCTTACGAGCAGTACTTC. Protein: CASSLMGGQPYEQYF.

Ten or more counts support this clonotype. This chain joins TRBV5-1 and TRBJ2-7, with 8 bases lining up with TRBD2. The CDR3 consists of 14 residues. CDR1 is SGHRS, CDR2 YFSETQ, per germline. V shed 4 bases and J 2 bases; nucleotides not matched to a gene: 5. The CDR3 nucleotides read TGCGCCAGCAGCCCTGCGGGGGGAGCCTACGAGCAGTACTTC. It yields the protein CASSPAGGAYEQYF.

This clonotype occurred many times. V gene TRBV28 combines with J gene TRBJ1-2; D perhaps matches TRBD1 (6 bases). From germline, CDR1 is MDHEN and CDR2 SYDVKM. This CDR3 has 14 residues. Trimming cost V 3 bases and J 2 bases, with 10 bases left between them. CDR3 in DNA: TGTGCCAGCAGTTTTTCGGGACACAACTATGGCTACACCTTC. Amino acid sequence: CASSFSGHNYGYTF.

This clonotype occurred a few times. The chain couples TRBV6-4 to TRBJ2-1; 12 nucleotides match TRBD2. This CDR3 comprises 15 residues. The V and J ends lost 5 bases and 7 bases, in that order; junction bases with no gene match: 6. The germline V gene has CDR1 MRHNA and CDR2 SNTAGT. CDR3 region: CASSRLAGERNEQFF. CDR3 coding DNA: TGTGCCAGCAGTAGACTAGCGGGAGAGAGAAATGAGCAGTTCTTC.

With regard to this clonotype: A much larger clone is a single base away; this may be a read error. The chain employs TRBV12-3 or TRBV12-4 and TRBJ1-1; D unclear. The CDR3 consists of 16 residues. This CDR3 reads CASSLNLRVMNAEAFF. CDR3 in DNA: TGTGCCAGCAGTTTAAATCTCCGTGTAATGAACGCTGAAGCTTTCTTT.

This clonotype was recorded at least ten times. The genes are TRBV2 and TRBJ2-1; perhaps TRBD2 as D (7 bases). This CDR3 comprises 18 residues. CDR1 is SNHLY, CDR2 FYNNEI, per germline. The ends were cut back, 8 bases at V and 3 bases at J, with 26 bases in the middle. This CDR3 is CASAPAGWTAGSYNEQFF. In DNA, the CDR3 is TGTGCCAGCGCCCCGGCAGGGTGGACAGCGGGAAGCTACAATGAGCAGTTCTTC.

This clonotype was counted ten times or more. This chain uses TRBV28 with TRBJ1-1; 12 bases match TRBD1. The CDR3 is made up of 17 amino acids. V shed 6 bases, J shed 1 base, and the junction held 9 bases outside the gene matches. Germline V CDR1 and CDR2: MDHEN, SYDVKM. Here the CDR3 DNA reads TGTGCCAGCAGGTTGGGGGGACAGGGGGCCCCGAACACTGAAGCTTTCTTT. Translated: CASRLGGQGAPNTEAFF.

As concerns this clonotype: One end of the junction fails to match germline, which may point to a read error. V is TRBV25-1 and J is TRBJ2-1; TRBD1 is a possible D gene (5 bases). Germline V gene data show CDR1 as MGHDK and CDR2 as SYGVNS. This CDR3 region has 16 residues. The CDR3 DNA follows: TGTGCCAGCAGTAAAGTTCGTCGGCAGGGCTACAATGAGCAGCTCTTC. This sequence encodes CASSKVRRQGYNEQLF. The variable domain in full, completed from reference TRBV25-1 and TRBJ2-1, reads EADIYQTPRYLVIGTGKKITLECSQTMGHDKMYWYQQDPGMELHLIHYSYGVNSTEKGDLSSESTVSRIRTEHFPLTLESARPSHTSQYLCASSKVRRQGYNEQLFGPGTRLTVL.